The T cell receptor (beta chain) described here comes from a study of T cell responses to AZD1222 COVID-19 vaccine. Study results and limitations: Nearly half of unique spike-specific TCRs reportedly avoided B.1.351 and B.1.1.7 mutated regions. White British people made up most donors, females outnumbered males, and clonal diversity was possibly underestimated. Only a handful of AZD1222 recipients were seropositive at baseline.

Turning to this clone: Its antigen is currently unknown.

This table comes from immunoSEQ multiplex PCR, and its TCRdb copy is limited to in-frame clones, with some not included. The table includes 130,000 to 150,000 clones, 85% to 90% detected once. The V gene end was trimmed by 4 bases and the J gene end by 5 bases; junction bases not matched to a gene: 6. This CDR3 spans 14 amino acids. The germline CDR1 and CDR2 sequences are LNHDA and SQIVND (reference sequence). The V call is TRBV19, the J call TRBJ2-5; the match to TRBD1 covers 8 bases. This receptor was obtained from an adult in good health. This material consisted of peripheral blood, taken on day 0 of AZD1222 vaccination. The chain's CDR3 is CASSRTGPGETQYF. The DNA for the CDR3 is TGTGCCAGTAGTAGGACAGGGCCTGGGGAGACCCAGTACTTC.